This T cell receptor (beta chain) derives from a study of cytomegalovirus exposure and HLA in healthy donors. Notes on the study in general: TRBV6-2, TRBV6-3 and some other V segments were unresolvable in 87-base-pair reads. Cytomegalovirus status was reportedly diagnosed by the classifier with high sensitivity and specificity.

The CDR3 loop spans 14 amino acids. The V end lost 2 bases, the J end lost 7 bases, and 13 bases lay between the germline ends. The germline CDR1 and CDR2 sequences are SGHKS and YYEKEE (reference sequence). Comment on this clone: The antigen is undetermined.

The PCR was carried out with 60 Vbeta primers and 13 Jbeta primers. Some clones are missing from TCRdb's copy, which holds only in-frame ones; the method was immunoSEQ multiplex PCR. The table has a few hundred thousand clones, roughly 89% seen once. Donors counted as nominally healthy when sampled, yet unrecorded immune exposures were likely. The gene calls are TRBV5-5 and TRBJ1-5; possibly TRBD1 for D (6 bases). This sequence originates from a woman aged 18-29 years in good health and CMV-seronegative. The sequenced sample consisted of PBMCs. The CDR3 is CASSFFTGRQPQHF. CDR3 nucleotides: TGTGCCAGCAGCTTTTTCACAGGGCGGCAGCCCCAGCATTTT.